This is a list of T cell receptor beta chains from one sample in a study of neurological immune-mediated disorders. TCRdb fed the 5' RACE reads into MiXCR, producing one record per CDR3 protein. Of about 62,000 distinct CDR3 sequences in the sample, around 4.8% were seen once. Sequenced: PBMCs. The receptors derive from a woman aged 45-65 years with multiple sclerosis. The CDR3 runs from the conserved cysteine through the conserved F or W. D genes are given only for firm matches. Only some rows state a clone size, as once, few, many or a class for expanded clones.

d_call j_call clone_size v_call cdr3_nt cdr3_aa
- TRBJ2-5 few TRBV20-1 TGCAGTGCTAGAGATGCACAGCGATTCCAAGAGACCCAGTACTTC CSARDAQRFQETQYF
- TRBJ2-3 few TRBV7-2 TGTGCCAGCAGCTTCATTGAGACAGATACGCAGTATTTT CASSFIETDTQYF
TRBD2 TRBJ2-3 - TRBV9 TGTGCCAGCAGCGTAGGTCTAGCGGGAAACACAGATACGCAGTATTTT CASSVGLAGNTDTQYF
- TRBJ2-3 - TRBV12-3/TRBV12-4 TGTGCCAGCAGGCCCAGGTTTTTCACAGATACGCAGTATTTT CASRPRFFTDTQYF
- TRBJ1-1 many TRBV28 TGTGCCAGCAGCAACAGGGCCGACACTGAAGCTTTCTTT CASSNRADTEAFF
- TRBJ1-5 many TRBV9 TGTGCCAGCAGCGTAGCTAGCCAGTGGGAATTGAGCAATCAGCCCCAGCATTTT CASSVASQWELSNQPQHF
- TRBJ1-3 many TRBV27 TGTGCCAGCAGTAAAAGGGGTCCTGGAAACACCATATATTTT CASSKRGPGNTIYF
- TRBJ1-5 many TRBV6-2/TRBV6-3 TGTGCCACTGAGGGGGTAGGTCAGCCCCAGCATTTT CATEGVGQPQHF
- TRBJ1-2 medium-sized TRBV12-3/TRBV12-4 TGTGCCAGCAGTTTAGCGGGGGCTCGCTATGGCTACACCTTC CASSLAGARYGYTF
- TRBJ1-2 - TRBV2 TGTGCCAGCAGAGGGGGAGGGGCCGGTAACTATGGCTACACCTTC CASRGGGAGNYGYTF
TRBD2 TRBJ2-2 many TRBV5-1 TGCGCCAGCAGGGGGCTAGCGGGGGACACCGGGGAGCTGTTTTTT CASRGLAGDTGELFF
- TRBJ2-3 - TRBV5-1 TGCGCCAGCAGCTTTTCCGGGGCCCGCACAGATACGCAGTATTTT CASSFSGARTDTQYF
- TRBJ2-7 many TRBV7-2 TGTGCCAGCAGCTTACTATACGAGCAGTACTTC CASSLLYEQYF
- TRBJ1-2 many TRBV5-6 TGTGCCAGCAGCTTGGCGGGTCGACCTATCTATGGCTACACCTTC CASSLAGRPIYGYTF
- TRBJ1-2 many TRBV7-8 TGTGCCAGCAGCTTGTTTACGGGGGATGGCTACACCTTC CASSLFTGDGYTF
- TRBJ2-2 few TRBV4-1 TGCGCCAGCAGCCAAGATCTTAACGGGGAGCTGTTTTTT CASSQDLNGELFF
- TRBJ1-2 - TRBV6-2/TRBV6-3 TGTGCCAGCAGTTACGACGGTTTATACGGCTACACCTTC CASSYDGLYGYTF
- TRBJ2-1 - TRBV5-1 TGCGCCAGCAGCTTGGGGGACGGGAACAATGAGCAGTTCTTC CASSLGDGNNEQFF
- TRBJ2-2 few TRBV15 TGTGCCACCAGCAGAGCACAGGGATCTCGCACCGGGGAGCTGTTTTTT CATSRAQGSRTGELFF
TRBD2 TRBJ2-5 many TRBV9 TGTGCCAGCAGCGTAGCTCCCAGCGGGGGGCTGGGACAAGAGACCCAGTACTTC CASSVAPSGGLGQETQYF
TRBD2 TRBJ2-1 many TRBV20-1 TGCAGTGCGAGCTCCGGGACTAGCGGGGGGGCCGGCAATGAGCAGTTCTTC CSASSGTSGGAGNEQFF
TRBD1 TRBJ1-2 many TRBV7-9 TGTGCCAGCAGTTCTACCGGGACAGGGGTTAATGGCTACACCTTC CASSSTGTGVNGYTF
- TRBJ1-1 many TRBV12-3/TRBV12-4 TGTGCCAGCAGTTTAATGGAGGGCACTGAAGCTTTCTTT CASSLMEGTEAFF
- TRBJ1-2 many TRBV12-3/TRBV12-4 TGTGCCAGCAGAGGCTACAGGGATGGTGGCTACACCTTC CASRGYRDGGYTF
TRBD1 TRBJ1-1 many TRBV9 TGTGCCAGCAGGGCTTCAGGGGGCGAGTATACTGAAGCTTTCTTT CASRASGGEYTEAFF